Below, 18 T cell receptor beta chains from the same sample are listed, as sequenced in a study of siplizumab effects on memory and regulatory T cells. The assay was immunoSEQ multiplex PCR, and TCRdb's table has in-frame clones only and misses some. The data contain approximately 92,000 clones, about 93% of them singletons. The material sequenced was non-Treg CD4+ T cells sorted from blood. Receptors originate from a human donor in good health.

The count of this clone is one. The chain recombines TRBV6-6 with TRBJ2-7, with D unclear. The CDR3 contains 15 residues. CDR1 is MNHNY and CDR2 is SVGAGI in the germline V gene (reference sequence). V was shortened by 0 bases and J by 5 bases, with 14 bases between the two germline ends. This CDR3 is CASSYSWSSGHEQYF. The CDR3 region has the DNA TGTGCCAGCAGTTACTCGTGGTCTTCTGGTCACGAGCAGTACTTC.

This chain connects TRBV11-3 to TRBJ2-1; 11 bases are shared with TRBD2. CDR1 is SGHNT, CDR2 YENEEA, per germline. This CDR3 has 17 amino acids. Germline trimming cut 1 base from V and 10 bases from J; bases unmatched to any gene: 12. In DNA, the CDR3 is TGTGCCAGCAGCTTAGTCGGCGGGACTAGCGGTCTCTCGGAGCAGTTCTTC. As protein: CASSLVGGTSGLSEQFF.

V is TRBV27 and J is TRBJ2-7, with D possibly called TRBD1 or TRBD2 (5 bases each). The CDR3 is 13 amino acids. V gave up 6 bases and J gave up 3 bases, with 12 bases separating them. Germline values: CDR1 MNHEY, CDR2 SMNVEV (reference sequence). Here the CDR3 DNA reads TGTGCCAGCAGCTCCGGGACCCTCTACGAGCAGTACTTC. As protein: CASSSGTLYEQYF.

This rearrangement joins TRBV5-1 to TRBJ2-1; 8 bases line up with TRBD2. This CDR3 contains 15 residues. Losses at the gene ends were 1 base for V and 4 bases for J; bases not matched to a gene: 4. Germline lookup yields CDR1 SGHRS and CDR2 YFSETQ. CDR3 sequence: CASSLPGGDYNEQFF. Here the CDR3 DNA reads TGCGCCAGCAGCTTGCCGGGAGGGGATTACAATGAGCAGTTCTTC.

This chain joins TRBV7-9 and TRBJ2-3; 9 nucleotides align to TRBD2. Germline V gene sequence: CDR1 SEHNR, CDR2 FQNEAQ (reference sequence). CDR3 size: 19 residues. V lost 5 bases, J lost 0 bases, and 15 bases stayed unmatched. This chain's CDR3 is CASSPHRSGSKSSTDTQYF. The CDR3 DNA reads as TGTGCCAGCAGCCCCCACCGTAGCGGGAGTAAGTCTAGCACAGATACGCAGTATTTT.

The chain employs TRBV28 and TRBJ1-5; D ambiguous. V was cut by 3 bases and J by 3 bases, with 6 bases left in between. This CDR3 is built from 13 residues. Germline-derived CDR1 and CDR2 are MDHEN and SYDVKM. DNA of the CDR3: TGTGCCAGCAGTTTTCAAGTCAATCAGCCCCAGCATTTT. Encoded protein: CASSFQVNQPQHF. Full variable domain (remainder filled in from reference TRBV28 and TRBJ1-5): DVKVTQSSRYLVKRTGEKVFLECVQDMDHENMFWYRQDPGLGLRLIYFSYDVKMKEKGDIPEGYSVSREKKERFSLILESASTNQTSMYLCASSFQVNQPQHFGDGTRLSIL.

J is TRBJ2-5 and V is TRBV27, with a possible D match to TRBD1 (6 bases). Germline V CDR1 and CDR2: MNHEY, SMNVEV (reference sequence). V was pared by 6 bases and J by 3 bases, with 11 bases between. The CDR3 consists of 13 residues. The CDR3: CASRRRTEETQYF. The CDR3 DNA is TGTGCCAGCAGGAGGAGGACAGAAGAGACCCAGTACTTC.

The chain links TRBV7-9 to TRBJ2-1; the D gene is possibly TRBD2 (5 bases). V lost 1 base to trimming and J lost 8 bases, with 9 bases between them. CDR3 length: 13 amino acids. Looked up from germline, CDR1 is SEHNR and CDR2 is FQNEAQ (reference sequence). This CDR3 reads CASSLGTGDEQFF. DNA for the CDR3: TGTGCCAGCAGCTTAGGGACTGGCGATGAGCAGTTCTTC.

The CDR3 bases are TGTGCCAGCAGTTGGTTCGTGTTGAGGCCCTTGGTCGGCTACACCTTC. This translates into CASSWFVLRPLVGYTF. This sequence joins TRBV28 and TRBJ1-2; D is ambiguous. The CDR3 loop spans 16 amino acids. Trimming left V 4 bases short and J 8 bases short, with 23 bases between. Germline CDR1 and CDR2: MDHEN and SYDVKM.

The chain is built from TRBV4-1 and TRBJ2-1, with TRBD1 matching 12 bases. This CDR3 is built from 20 residues. V lost 3 bases to trimming and J lost 8 bases; unmatched junction nucleotides: 20. CDR1 MGHRA and CDR2 YSYEKL come from the germline V gene. As DNA, the CDR3 is TGCGCCAGCAGCCACCACCGGGACAGGGGGCCTCTAGCGGGAATGTATGAGCAGTTCTTC. Residues: CASSHHRDRGPLAGMYEQFF.

The genes are TRBV6-5 and TRBJ2-7; 8 positions agree with TRBD1. The CDR3 contains 15 residues. With V trimmed by 2 bases and J by 0 bases, 3 bases remained unmatched. Germline V gives CDR1 MNHEY, CDR2 SVGAGI. This chain's CDR3 is CASSYGQGASYEQYF. CDR3 bases: TGTGCCAGCAGTTACGGCCAGGGGGCCTCCTACGAGCAGTACTTC.

The chain employs TRBV13 and TRBJ2-6; D unclear. Trimming left V 0 bases short and J 0 bases short, with 3 bases between. This CDR3 contains 15 residues. Germline V lookup: CDR1 PRHDT, CDR2 FYEKMQ (reference sequence). The CDR3 sequence: CASSLGLSGANVLTF. The CDR3 coding sequence is TGTGCCAGCAGCTTAGGGCTCTCTGGGGCCAACGTCCTGACTTTC.

The chain combines TRBV28 with TRBJ1-6, with no clear D. The CDR3 contains 12 residues. Germline V gene data show CDR1 as MDHEN and CDR2 as SYDVKM. Trimming shortened V by 5 bases and J by 15 bases, and 14 bases separated the two germline ends. CDR3 protein: CASSVRLDHLHF. As DNA, the CDR3 is TGTGCCAGCAGTGTAAGACTGGATCACCTCCACTTT.

This clone is a singleton in its sample. CDR3 in amino acids: CASSSPARQSYEQYF. CDR3 nucleotide sequence: TGTGCCAGCAGTTCCCCAGCCAGGCAATCCTACGAGCAGTACTTC. The V gene is TRBV28, the J gene TRBJ2-7; D gene uncertain. V lost 4 bases and J 1 base, leaving 14 bases between the germline ends. The CDR3 totals 15 residues. Germline V gene data show CDR1 as MDHEN and CDR2 as SYDVKM. The complete variable domain, with remaining parts taken from reference TRBV28 and TRBJ2-7, reads DVKVTQSSRYLVKRTGEKVFLECVQDMDHENMFWYRQDPGLGLRLIYFSYDVKMKEKGDIPEGYSVSREKKERFSLILESASTNQTSMYLCASSSPARQSYEQYFGPGTRLTVT.

V gene TRBV7-2 combines with J gene TRBJ2-7; 9 bases match TRBD1. Germline CDR1 reads SGHTA; CDR2 reads FQGNSA. This CDR3 spans 14 amino acids. With 5 bases clipped from V and 6 bases from J, the junction kept 8 bases outside the gene matches. DNA of the CDR3: TGTGCCAGCAGCCGGGGACAGGGATCGGGCGAGCAGTACTTC. Translated: CASSRGQGSGEQYF.

V gene TRBV29-1 combines with J gene TRBJ2-7, with 7 bases aligning to TRBD2. The CDR3 runs to 16 residues. CDR1 SQVTM and CDR2 ANQGSEA come from the germline V gene. V lost 0 bases to trimming and J lost 2 bases; unmatched junction nucleotides: 10. For the CDR3, the DNA is TGCAGCGTTGAAGATCATGGGGAGCGGGGTACCTACGAGCAGTACTTC. It translates to CSVEDHGERGTYEQYF.

CDR3: CASSYPGQNNAYNEQFF. In DNA form, the CDR3 reads TGTGCCAGCAGTTACCCCGGACAGAATAATGCCTACAATGAGCAGTTCTTC. V usage is TRBV28 and J usage is TRBJ2-1; tentative D call: TRBD1 (6 bases). From germline, CDR1 is MDHEN and CDR2 SYDVKM. With 4 bases removed from V and 2 bases from J, the gap between germline ends came to 18 bases. CDR3 length: 17 amino acids.

This rearrangement joins TRBV29-1 to TRBJ2-4; D ambiguous. The germline V and J ends were trimmed by 4 bases and 6 bases, with 16 bases remaining between them. The CDR3 totals 14 residues. Germline CDR1 is SQVTM and CDR2 is ANQGSEA. The CDR3 loop is CSVGAVGRGNIQYF. The CDR3, as DNA: TGCAGCGTTGGGGCGGTTGGCAGAGGAAACATTCAGTACTTC.